The 17 T cell receptor beta chains reported below all come from one sample, sequenced in a study of technical replicates of blood from a few donors. The data were produced by immunoSEQ multiplex PCR, yet TCRdb's version contains in-frame clones alone and is incomplete. Altogether under 15,000 clones are present, 79% being singletons, with the ten largest covering approximately 12%. Sequenced sample: PBMCs. Receptors were obtained from a human donor in good health.

The J gene is TRBJ1-2, the V gene TRBV11-2; 11 nucleotides match TRBD1. Germline V CDR1 and CDR2: SGHAT, FQNNGV. The CDR3 consists of 16 residues. Trimming at V came to 1 base and at J to 8 bases, leaving 9 bases not matched to a gene. This CDR3 reads CASSLGSGTGGQGYTF. CDR3 nucleotide sequence: TGTGCCAGCAGCTTAGGGTCTGGGACAGGGGGACAAGGCTACACCTTC.

This clone was detected a few times. The rearrangement links TRBV28 to TRBJ2-7; the D gene is possibly TRBD2 (6 bases). Germline V gives CDR1 MDHEN, CDR2 SYDVKM. CDR3 size: 15 residues. Deletions cut 3 bases from V and 1 base from J, with 13 bases between. The CDR3 sequence: CASSFGGGRSYEQYF. The CDR3 region has the DNA TGTGCCAGCAGTTTCGGTGGTGGGAGGTCCTACGAGCAGTACTTC.

This clone was detected a few times. The chain has TRBV30 and TRBJ1-1; no clear D. Germline values: CDR1 GTSNPN, CDR2 SVGIG (reference sequence). V lost 4 bases, J lost 6 bases, and 9 bases lay in between. The CDR3 has 11 residues. CDR3 residues: CAWTGWAEAFF. The CDR3 DNA sequence: TGTGCCTGGACAGGTTGGGCTGAAGCTTTCTTT.

V usage is TRBV5-1 and J usage is TRBJ2-7; 9 bases line up with TRBD2. The CDR3 runs to 16 residues. J was trimmed by 0 bases and V by 0 bases; bases with no gene match: 4. Germline V gene data show CDR1 as SGHRS and CDR2 as YFSETQ. The CDR3 DNA reads as TGCGCCAGCAGCTTGGGCCTAGCGGGGCTCTCCTACGAGCAGTACTTC. Protein product: CASSLGLAGLSYEQYF.

The chain couples TRBV19 to TRBJ2-1; 11 bases align to TRBD2. Unmatched junction bases numbered 1, after V lost 6 bases and J lost 3 bases. Germline loops: CDR1 LNHDA, CDR2 SQIVND (reference sequence). This CDR3 contains 14 residues. In nucleotides, the CDR3 is TGTGCCAGTAGGGGACTAGCGGTCTACAATGAGCAGTTCTTC. It codes for CASRGLAVYNEQFF.

The chain recombines TRBV27 with TRBJ2-5, with D possibly TRBD2 on 6 matching bases. Germline V CDR1 and CDR2: MNHEY, SMNVEV (reference sequence). The germline V and J ends were trimmed by 3 bases and 4 bases, with 24 bases remaining between them. This CDR3 comprises 18 residues. CDR3 nucleotide sequence: TGTGCCAGCAGTTTGAGACATGGGGGGACTCGGGGGACAGAGACCCAGTACTTC. Translating gives CASSLRHGGTRGTETQYF.

This clone was seen more than once but under ten times. This chain's CDR3 is CATSRVESTHTDTQYF. The CDR3 nucleotides read TGTGCCACCAGCAGAGTTGAATCCACACACACAGATACGCAGTATTTT. The rearrangement joins TRBV15 to TRBJ2-3; unclear D gene. The CDR3 totals 16 residues. In germline, CDR1 is LNHNV, CDR2 YYDKDF (reference sequence). V was shortened by 1 base and J by 2 bases, with 13 bases between the two germline ends.

The V call is TRBV7-9, the J call TRBJ2-3; the match to TRBD2 covers 10 bases. The CDR3 sequence is 17 residues long. V gave up 5 bases and J gave up 0 bases; unmatched junction bases: 8. From germline, CDR1 is SEHNR and CDR2 FQNEAQ (reference sequence). The CDR3 DNA is TGTGCCAGCAGCCCACCGGGACTAGCGCAAAGCACAGATACGCAGTATTTT. Translated: CASSPPGLAQSTDTQYF.

This chain links TRBV19 with TRBJ1-5; TRBD1 might be the D (6 bases). Germline loops: CDR1 LNHDA, CDR2 SQIVND (reference sequence). V lost 3 bases and J lost 0, with 15 bases in between. This CDR3 is 17 amino acids long. The CDR3 loop is CASSIWGPRNSNQPQHF. As DNA, the CDR3 is TGTGCCAGTAGTATTTGGGGGCCGCGAAATAGCAATCAGCCCCAGCATTTT.

The chain joins TRBV29-1 to TRBJ2-4, with TRBD2 matching over 7 bases. Germline V CDR1 and CDR2: SQVTM, ANQGSEA. This CDR3 contains 14 residues. V was pared by 1 base and J by 4 bases, with 4 bases of the junction left unmatched. The CDR3 sequence: CSVEGPGGKNIQYF. CDR3 in DNA: TGCAGCGTTGAAGGGCCGGGAGGTAAAAACATTCAGTACTTC. Variable domain in full (rest from reference TRBV29-1 and TRBJ2-4): SAVISQKPSRDICQRGTSLTIQCQVDSQVTMMFWYRQQPGQSLTLIATANQGSEATYESGFVIDKFPISRPNLTFSTLTVSNMSPEDSSIYLCSVEGPGGKNIQYFGAGTRLSVL.

The rearrangement joins TRBV5-1 to TRBJ1-6; 8 nucleotides match TRBD1. This CDR3 has 16 residues. Trimming at V came to 4 bases and at J to 4 bases, leaving 7 bases not matched to a gene. Looked up from germline, CDR1 is SGHRS and CDR2 is YFSETQ. The CDR3 loop is CASSPGQDFYNSPLHF. The CDR3, as DNA: TGCGCCAGCAGCCCGGGACAGGACTTTTATAATTCACCCCTCCACTTT.

V is TRBV27 and J is TRBJ1-1, with a tentative D call TRBD1 (6 bases). V lost 5 bases, J lost 4 bases, and 11 bases lay in between. The germline V gene encodes CDR1 MNHEY and CDR2 SMNVEV (reference sequence). The CDR3 runs 13 residues. The CDR3 nucleotides read TGTGCCAGCAGTCCAACAGGGCTCACTGAAGCTTTCTTT. Translated: CASSPTGLTEAFF.

The rearrangement uses TRBV25-1 and TRBJ2-1; perhaps TRBD1 as D (6 bases). Looked up from germline, CDR1 is MGHDK and CDR2 is SYGVNS. The CDR3 is made up of 13 amino acids. V was pared by 5 bases and J by 5 bases, with 10 bases between. The DNA for the CDR3 is TGTGCCAGCAGTCTTACAGGGAACAATGAGCAGTTCTTC. It codes for CASSLTGNNEQFF. The variable domain in full, completed from reference TRBV25-1 and TRBJ2-1, reads EADIYQTPRYLVIGTGKKITLECSQTMGHDKMYWYQQDPGMELHLIHYSYGVNSTEKGDLSSESTVSRIRTEHFPLTLESARPSHTSQYLCASSLTGNNEQFFGPGTRLTVL.

A single count supports this clone. The gene calls are TRBV27 and TRBJ1-5, with 9 positions matching TRBD1. CDR1 and CDR2 (germline): MNHEY, SMNVEV (reference sequence). This CDR3 spans 20 amino acids. V shed 6 bases and J 0 bases; nucleotides not matched to a gene: 18. CDR3 coding DNA: TGTGCCAGCAGCAAAGGCCCCGGGACAGGGCGCTTTTATAGCAATCAGCCCCAGCATTTT. Protein product: CASSKGPGTGRFYSNQPQHF.

The rearrangement joins TRBV9 to TRBJ1-1; 10 bases are shared with TRBD1. Germline CDR1 and CDR2: SGDLS and YYNGEE. The length of the CDR3 is 15 residues. Trimming removed 1 base from V and 4 bases from J; junction bases left unmatched: 4. CDR3 region: CASSVSGQGGTEAFF. CDR3 DNA sequence: TGTGCCAGCAGCGTAAGCGGACAGGGGGGCACTGAAGCTTTCTTT. Full variable domain (missing parts from reference TRBV9 and TRBJ1-1): DSGVTQTPKHLITATGQRVTLRCSPRSGDLSVYWYQQSLDQGLQFLIQYYNGEERAKGNILERFSAQQFPDLHSELNLSSLELGDSALYFCASSVSGQGGTEAFFGQGTRLTVV.

The chain uses TRBV5-1 and TRBJ2-2; TRBD2 matches 15 bases. Unmatched junction bases numbered 5, after V lost 4 bases and J lost 4 bases. This CDR3 region has 17 residues. Per the germline V gene, CDR1 is SGHRS and CDR2 is YFSETQ. The CDR3 DNA reads TGCGCCAGCAGCAGGGGACTAGCGGGAGGTAGCACCGGGGAGCTGTTTTTT. Its translation: CASSRGLAGGSTGELFF.

The rearrangement links TRBV5-1 to TRBJ2-3, with D perhaps matching TRBD2 (7 bases). Trimming stripped 0 bases from V and 4 bases from J, with 9 bases between. The CDR3 is 14 residues long. The V gene's germline CDR1 is SGHRS and CDR2 YFSETQ. For the CDR3, the DNA is TGCGCCAGCAGCTTGGAGGGGGGGCCAGATACGCAGTATTTT. This translates into CASSLEGGPDTQYF.